Listed here are 15 T cell receptor beta chains from one sample, sequenced in a study of blood T cell repertoires in COVID-19 (dated by TCRdb to 2019 to 2021). The protocol used for the library was the immunoSEQ multiplex PCR assay. Here the immuneACCESS table is served through TCRdb, limited to in-frame sequences with V and J called. Missing clones are a known gap in these copies; in checked studies unresolved V genes cover under half, and the rest lacks a known reason. In all, the sample holds some 220,000 clones, and less than 90% of those were seen once. 15% to 20% of the sample is held by the ten biggest clonotypes. Sequencing was performed on peripheral blood. Receptors were obtained from a woman of 80 years or more with active or convalescent COVID-19.

This clone came up a few times. This specimen includes other DNA sequences encoding the same CDR3. The genes are TRBV7-2 and TRBJ2-1, with 7 bases that match TRBD1. Germline CDR1 is SGHTA and CDR2 is FQGNSA. This CDR3 spans 15 amino acids. Trimming at V came to 5 bases and at J to 0 bases, leaving 4 bases not matched to a gene. In nucleotides, the CDR3 is TGTGCCAGCAGCCTGGACAGGTTCTCCTACAATGAGCAGTTCTTC. This sequence encodes CASSLDRFSYNEQFF. The full variable domain, with the rest looked up from reference TRBV7-2 and TRBJ2-1, is GAGVSQSPSNKVTEKGKDVELRCDPISGHTALYWYRQSLGQGLEFLIYFQGNSAPDKSGLPSDRFSAERTGGSVSTLTIQRTQQEDSAVYLCASSLDRFSYNEQFFGPGTRLTVL.

The rearrangement joins TRBV5-4 to TRBJ2-5; 9 bases align to TRBD2. This CDR3 has 19 residues. J was trimmed by 1 base and V by 0 bases; bases with no gene match: 13. Germline lookup yields CDR1 SGHNT and CDR2 YYREEE (reference sequence). CDR3: CASSLGVVAGVTSQETQYF. The CDR3 DNA is TGTGCCAGCAGCTTGGGTGTGGTAGCGGGGGTAACCTCCCAAGAGACCCAGTACTTC.

The CDR3 DNA reads as TGTGCCAGCAGCGTAGGCGGGAGCTTCTCCTACAATGAGCAGTTCTTC. This encodes CASSVGGSFSYNEQFF. The chain joins TRBV9 to TRBJ2-1; 7 bases are a match to TRBD2. Germline trimming cut 0 bases from V and 0 bases from J; bases unmatched to any gene: 3. This CDR3 has 16 residues. Germline CDR1 is SGDLS and CDR2 is YYNGEE.

The chain is built from TRBV28 and TRBJ1-1; D gene unclear. The V gene's germline CDR1 is MDHEN and CDR2 SYDVKM. This CDR3 has 13 amino acids. V was trimmed by 6 bases and J by 2 bases, leaving 10 bases between them. CDR3: CASSPQINTEAFF. For the CDR3, the DNA is TGTGCCAGCAGCCCCCAAATCAACACTGAAGCTTTCTTT. Full variable domain (rest looked up from reference TRBV28 and TRBJ1-1): DVKVTQSSRYLVKRTGEKVFLECVQDMDHENMFWYRQDPGLGLRLIYFSYDVKMKEKGDIPEGYSVSREKKERFSLILESASTNQTSMYLCASSPQINTEAFFGQGTRLTVV.

The J gene is TRBJ2-3, the V gene TRBV4-3, with D unclear. The CDR3 covers 14 residues. Germline lookup yields CDR1 LGHNA and CDR2 YSLEER. V was pared by 0 bases and J by 0 bases, with 4 bases between. CDR3 DNA: TGCGCCAGCAGCCAAGATAGCAGCACAGATACGCAGTATTTT. Its translation is CASSQDSSTDTQYF.

This chain links TRBV10-3 with TRBJ1-4, with D possibly TRBD1 on 5 matching bases. Germline CDR1 reads ENHRY; CDR2 reads SYGVKD. V was trimmed by 6 bases and J by 4 bases, leaving 18 bases between them. This CDR3 is 16 amino acids long. In DNA form, the CDR3 reads TGTGCCATCAGCGCCGGGACTGCTACCTTTAATGAAAAACTGTTTTTT. Translated: CAISAGTATFNEKLFF.

V gene TRBV5-1 combines with J gene TRBJ1-1; D is perhaps TRBD1 (5 bases). V dropped 6 bases and J dropped 1 base, with 13 bases sitting between them. The CDR3 consists of 14 residues. From germline, CDR1 is SGHRS and CDR2 YFSETQ. The CDR3 loop reads CASTKDIGNTEAFF. The CDR3 nucleotides read TGCGCCAGCACCAAGGACATAGGGAACACTGAAGCTTTCTTT.

Written as DNA, the CDR3 is TGCGCCAGCAGCCAAGAGTACAGCGGGGATCCCTACGAGCAGTACTTC. Its translation is CASSQEYSGDPYEQYF. V usage is TRBV4-3 and J usage is TRBJ2-7, with 7 bases matching TRBD2. Germline values: CDR1 LGHNA, CDR2 YSLEER. V dropped 0 bases and J dropped 2; count of bases not matched to a gene: 7. This CDR3 has 16 residues.

V is TRBV5-4 and J is TRBJ2-5, with a weak D call TRBD2 (5 bases). The ends were cut back, 1 base at V and 3 bases at J, with 10 bases in the middle. This CDR3 comprises 14 residues. Germline assignment: CDR1 SGHNT and CDR2 YYREEE (reference sequence). The CDR3 region has the DNA TGTGCCAGCAGCTTGAGTAGCGCTAAAGAGACCCAGTACTTC. This codes for CASSLSSAKETQYF.

The chain combines TRBV19 with TRBJ1-5; D may be TRBD1 (6 bases). CDR3 size: 14 residues. Germline loops: CDR1 LNHDA, CDR2 SQIVND (reference sequence). V lost 5 bases and J lost 2, with 10 bases in between. CDR3 in amino acids: CASSGHRGNQPQHF. The DNA for the CDR3 is TGTGCCAGTAGTGGTCACAGGGGCAATCAGCCCCAGCATTTT.

V usage is TRBV5-8 and J usage is TRBJ2-3; TRBD2 matches at 10 bases. The CDR3 extends over 17 amino acids. V lost 4 bases, J lost 3 bases, and 11 bases stayed unmatched. Germline V gene data show CDR1 as SGHTS and CDR2 as YDEGEE. The CDR3 bases are TGTGCCAGCAGCAACCCCCTAGCGGGGGAGAGTACAGATACGCAGTATTTT. Amino acids: CASSNPLAGESTDTQYF.

In its sample, this clone was seen once. J is TRBJ2-1 and V is TRBV7-9; 8 positions agree with TRBD2. CDR3 length equals 14 residues. CDR1 SEHNR and CDR2 FQNEAQ come from the germline V gene (reference sequence). With 2 bases clipped from V and 8 bases from J, the junction kept 5 bases outside the gene matches. The CDR3 bases are TGTGCCAGCAGCTTAATGGTAGCGGGATATGAGCAGTTCTTC. It translates to CASSLMVAGYEQFF.

This clone appeared once. The gene calls are TRBV15 and TRBJ2-7, with 9 positions matching TRBD1. J gave up 3 bases and V 0 bases, and 6 bases lay outside the gene matches. The germline CDR1 and CDR2 sequences are LNHNV and YYDKDF (reference sequence). The CDR3 contains 16 residues. For the CDR3, the DNA is TGTGCCACCAGCAGAGATTTGGCGGGACAGGGCTACGAGCAGTACTTC. Amino acid sequence: CATSRDLAGQGYEQYF.

The chain combines TRBV11-2 with TRBJ2-5, with a weak D call TRBD2 (6 bases). The germline V gene encodes CDR1 SGHAT and CDR2 FQNNGV. The CDR3 length is 13 residues. Trimming took off 6 bases at V and 5 bases at J, with 13 bases between the two ends. The CDR3 spells CASRSTRFETQYF. The CDR3 DNA sequence: TGTGCCAGCAGGTCGACTAGATTCGAGACCCAGTACTTC.

The rearrangement joins TRBV4-1 to TRBJ1-3; perhaps TRBD1 as D (6 bases). The V and J ends lost 1 base and 3 bases respectively, with 16 bases between them. The length of the CDR3 is 17 residues. Germline V lookup: CDR1 MGHRA, CDR2 YSYEKL. The CDR3 bases are TGCGCCAGCAGCCAAGTCATCAGGGGACCGCGTGGAAACACCATATATTTT. Protein sequence: CASSQVIRGPRGNTIYF.